These 14 T cell receptor beta chains originate from one sample sequenced in a study of cytomegalovirus exposure and HLA in healthy donors. The PCR ran on 60 Vbeta and 13 Jbeta primers. The protocol was immunoSEQ multiplex PCR, while the TCRdb copy is restricted to in-frame clones and leaves out a portion. The sample has about 130,000 clones, roughly 79% seen once. Sequencing was done on a sample of PBMCs. The receptors were sampled from a woman aged 50 to 60 in good health and CMV-seronegative.

The chain is built from TRBV4-2 and TRBJ2-2, with 7 bases lining up with TRBD2. The CDR3 is 18 amino acids. The V segment lost 0 bases and the J segment 3 bases; nucleotides outside the gene matches: 10. CDR1 is LGHNA and CDR2 is YNFKEQ in the germline V gene. The CDR3 DNA is TGTGCCAGCAGCCAAGAGGTTCGACGGGAGGTCTACACCGGGGAGCTGTTTTTT. This sequence encodes CASSQEVRREVYTGELFF.

This chain uses TRBV19 with TRBJ1-5, with 7 bases fitting TRBD1. This CDR3 comprises 12 residues. V shed 9 bases, J shed 5 bases, and the junction held 4 bases outside the gene matches. CDR1 is LNHDA, CDR2 SQIVND, per germline (reference sequence). The CDR3 protein is CARAGGDQPQHF. For the CDR3, the DNA is TGTGCCAGGGCAGGGGGAGATCAGCCCCAGCATTTT.

This chain uses TRBV7-8 with TRBJ1-2; D is perhaps TRBD1 (5 bases). Trimming pared 4 bases from V and 2 bases from J, leaving 14 bases between. CDR3 size: 15 residues. Germline CDR1 is SGHVS and CDR2 is FQNEAQ. The chain's CDR3 is CASSSGTFRNYGYTF. The CDR3 DNA reads TGTGCCAGCAGCTCGGGGACTTTCCGAAACTATGGCTACACCTTC.

The CDR3 spells CASSQDPLASDTQYF. The CDR3 nucleotides read TGCGCCAGCAGCCAAGACCCCCTAGCGTCGGATACGCAGTATTTT. The rearrangement uses TRBV4-3 and TRBJ2-3; maybe TRBD2 (6 bases). V was cut by 0 bases and J by 6 bases, with 13 bases left in between. The V gene's germline CDR1 is LGHNA and CDR2 YSLEER. CDR3 length: 15 amino acids.

This clone has a single count. This sequence joins TRBV6-5 and TRBJ2-7; 7 nucleotides align to TRBD1. Germline values: CDR1 MNHEY, CDR2 SVGAGI. With 2 bases clipped from V and 4 bases from J, the junction kept 8 bases outside the gene matches. This CDR3 has 15 residues. The CDR3 here is CASSYPRGTLYEQYF. The CDR3 DNA follows: TGTGCCAGCAGTTACCCCAGGGGGACGCTGTACGAGCAGTACTTC.

V gene TRBV6-1 combines with J gene TRBJ2-6; possibly TRBD2 for D (5 bases). The CDR3 length is 15 residues. Germline assignment: CDR1 MNHNS and CDR2 SASEGT. V was trimmed by 6 bases and J by 2 bases, leaving 11 bases between them. The CDR3 spells CASREDGTGANVLTF. The CDR3 nucleotides are TGTGCCAGCAGGGAGGACGGAACTGGGGCCAACGTCCTGACTTTC.

V is TRBV19 and J is TRBJ2-5; D gene unclear. V was cut by 4 bases and J by 6 bases, with 15 bases left in between. The length of the CDR3 is 14 residues. From germline, CDR1 is LNHDA and CDR2 SQIVND (reference sequence). The CDR3 region has the DNA TGTGCCAGTAGTAATGGTGCTATGAAAAAGACCCAGTACTTC. It specifies CASSNGAMKKTQYF.

The rearrangement links TRBV6-5 to TRBJ2-7; tentative D call: TRBD1 (6 bases). Germline loops: CDR1 MNHEY, CDR2 SVGAGI. CDR3 length: 13 amino acids. Trimming pared 6 bases from V and 3 bases from J, leaving 12 bases between. The CDR3 nucleotides are TGTGCCAGCAGAAAACCAGGGGTCTACGAGCAGTACTTC. Protein sequence: CASRKPGVYEQYF.

V and J are TRBV29-1 and TRBJ1-3, with a possible D match to TRBD1 (6 bases). The CDR3 loop spans 14 amino acids. The V end was cut by 3 bases, the J end by 4 bases, with 13 bases between. The germline V gene has CDR1 SQVTM and CDR2 ANQGSEA. This CDR3 is CSVDLGTLGNTIYF. DNA of the CDR3: TGCAGCGTTGATCTCGGGACACTCGGAAACACCATATATTTT.

The chain employs TRBV11-3 and TRBJ1-5; 8 nucleotides agree with TRBD1. The CDR3 totals 16 residues. Trimming removed 1 base from V and 8 bases from J; junction bases left unmatched: 10. The V gene's germline CDR1 is SGHNT and CDR2 YENEEA. CDR3 in DNA: TGTGCCAGCAGCTTAGTCTACAGGGGGTGTGGAGAGCCCCAGCATTTT. This translates into CASSLVYRGCGEPQHF.

DNA of the CDR3: TGTGCCAGCAGTTACGTGGGGCAGGGTATCGAGACCCAGTACTTC. The encoded protein is CASSYVGQGIETQYF. The chain is built from TRBV6-6 and TRBJ2-5, with a tentative D call TRBD1 (5 bases). The germline V and J ends were trimmed by 2 bases and 5 bases, with 15 bases remaining between them. Germline CDR1 reads MNHNY; CDR2 reads SVGAGI (reference sequence). The CDR3 sequence is 15 residues long.

The chain is built from TRBV7-3 and TRBJ2-3, with 10 nucleotides matching TRBD2. With V trimmed by 2 bases and J by 5 bases, 7 bases remained unmatched. The CDR3 length is 16 residues. Germline CDR1 is SGHTA and CDR2 is FQGTGA. CDR3 nucleotides: TGTGCCAGCAGCTTAGGTGGTAGCGGGAGGAGAGATACGCAGTATTTT. It codes for CASSLGGSGRRDTQYF.

This chain connects TRBV10-3 to TRBJ1-5, with 12 bases aligning to TRBD1. There are 17 residues in the CDR3. V gave up 0 bases and J gave up 6 bases; unmatched junction bases: 6. Germline CDR1 and CDR2: ENHRY and SYGVKD. CDR3 sequence: CAISESGGTGGVQPQHF. For the CDR3, the DNA is TGTGCCATCAGTGAGTCAGGAGGGACAGGGGGCGTTCAGCCCCAGCATTTT.

The CDR3 DNA sequence: TGTGCCAGCAGTCAACAAAATCAGGGGGCGGTAGCTTTCTTT. It codes for CASSQQNQGAVAFF. The genes are TRBV11-3 and TRBJ1-1, with TRBD1 matching 8 bases. This CDR3 contains 14 residues. The V segment lost 6 bases and the J segment 10 bases; nucleotides outside the gene matches: 13. In germline, CDR1 is SGHNT, CDR2 YENEEA.